The 28 T cell receptor beta chains below all came from one sample that was sequenced in a study of regulatory T cells in long-lasting Graves disease. As to time point: newly diagnosed GD, antithyroid drugs for less than 3 months. From RNA extracted from PBMCs, the TCR library was made. Building the TCR beta libraries relied on iRepertoire HTBI primers, and CDR3 regions underwent Arm-PCR. TCRdb reprocessed the multiplex PCR reads via MiXCR and lists one record per CDR3 protein. The repertoire holds roughly 250,000 distinct CDR3 sequences, with more than 15% as singletons. Another study also made use of these data, one on T cells in Graves' hyperthyroidism and ophthalmopathy.

The input for sequencing was peripheral blood mononuclear cells (PBMCs), taken at new diagnosis, from a patient treated with antithyroid drugs. The origin of the receptors is a woman under 40 with Graves disease.

The chain combines TRBV19 with TRBJ2-3, with a tentative D call TRBD2 (5 bases). There are 12 residues in the CDR3. The germline V gene encodes CDR1 LNHDA and CDR2 SQIVND (reference sequence). V was shortened by 8 bases and J by 2 bases, with 8 bases between the two germline ends. CDR3 in amino acids: CASEGATDTQYF. The CDR3 DNA follows: TGTGCCAGTGAGGGTGCCACAGATACGCAGTATTTT.

With respect to this clonotype: This may be a read error: a much more frequent sequence differs by one nucleotide. The rearrangement uses TRBV2 and TRBJ1-2; D unclear. The CDR3 is 13 residues long. Germline CDR1 reads SNHLY; CDR2 reads FYNNEI. Trimming pared 7 bases from V and 4 bases from J, leaving 13 bases between. Here the CDR3 DNA reads TGTGCCAGCAACCCGGAGGAACGCTATGGCTACACCTTC. It translates to CASNPEERYGYTF. Looking up the rest from reference TRBV2 and TRBJ1-2 gives the full variable domain: EPEVTQTPSHQVTQMGQEVILRCVPISNHLYFYWYRQILGQKVEFLVSFYNNEISEKSEIFDDQFSVERPDGSNFTLKIRSTKLEDSAMYFCASNPEERYGYTFGSGTRLTVV.

For this clonotype: Just one base apart from a much larger clone, this may be a read error. The chain recombines TRBV7-8 with TRBJ2-2, with a tentative D call TRBD2 (6 bases). Trimming stripped 1 base from V and 6 bases from J, with 9 bases between. The CDR3 has 14 amino acids. CDR1 is SGHVS and CDR2 is FQNEAQ in the germline V gene. CDR3 sequence: CASSLGGVPGELFF. CDR3 in DNA: TGTGCCAGCAGCTTAGGCGGGGTGCCCGGGGAGCTGTTTTTT. The full variable domain, its missing parts supplied by reference TRBV7-8 and TRBJ2-2, is GAGVSQSPRYKVAKRGQDVALRCDPISGHVSLFWYQQALGQGPEFLTYFQNEAQLDKSGLPSDRFFAERPEGSVSTLKIQRTQQEDSAVYLCASSLGGVPGELFFGEGSRLTVL.

The chain joins TRBV7-2 to TRBJ1-2; D uncertain. Germline V CDR1 and CDR2: SGHTA, FQGNSA. Trimming cost V 3 bases and J 8 bases, with 16 bases left between them. This CDR3 contains 14 residues. This CDR3 reads CASSLGDPRLGYTF. The CDR3 DNA follows: TGTGCCAGCAGCTTGGGCGATCCTAGGCTAGGCTACACCTTC.

The chain carries TRBV3-1 and TRBJ1-1, with D possibly matching TRBD1 (5 bases). The germline V and J ends were trimmed by 1 base and 0 bases, with 9 bases remaining between them. Looked up from germline, CDR1 is LGHDT and CDR2 is YNNKEL (reference sequence). This CDR3 contains 15 residues. The CDR3 region is CASSQARGMNTEAFF. DNA for the CDR3: TGTGCCAGCAGCCAAGCTAGGGGAATGAACACTGAAGCTTTCTTT.

This clonotype came up once. This sequence is one base from a far larger clone and is likely a read error. This is likely a read error, given that the CDR3 carries no conserved phenylalanine or tryptophan at its end. The CDR3 sequence is CASSLGGTNNEQFI. The CDR3 DNA follows: TGTGCCAGCAGCCTCGGCGGGACCAACAATGAGCAGTTCATC. V and J are TRBV7-2 and TRBJ2-1; tentative D call: TRBD2 (6 bases). Trimming pared 5 bases from V and 5 bases from J, leaving 13 bases between. This CDR3 region has 14 residues. Germline loops: CDR1 SGHTA, CDR2 FQGNSA.

This clonotype appeared many times. The chain uses TRBV5-1 and TRBJ2-2, with D possibly matching TRBD1 (6 bases). V lost 6 bases to trimming and J lost 2 bases, with 17 bases between them. The germline CDR1 and CDR2 sequences are SGHRS and YFSETQ. This CDR3 comprises 16 residues. DNA for the CDR3: TGCGCCAGCAACAATGGGGGCAGAATTAACACCGGGGAGCTGTTTTTT. The encoded protein is CASNNGGRINTGELFF.

This clonotype showed up many times. The chain carries TRBV5-1 and TRBJ2-3; possible D gene TRBD2, 6 bases. CDR1 and CDR2 (germline): SGHRS, YFSETQ. The ends were cut back, 4 bases at V and 2 bases at J, with 17 bases in the middle. CDR3 length: 16 residues. CDR3 nucleotides: TGCGCCAGCAGCATCCGGAATTCGGGACTCACAGATACGCAGTATTTT. It encodes CASSIRNSGLTDTQYF. Together with reference TRBV5-1 and TRBJ2-3, the CDR3 gives the full variable domain: KAGVTQTPRYLIKTRGQQVTLSCSPISGHRSVSWYQQTPGQGLQFLFEYFSETQRNKGNFPGRFSGRQFSNSRSEMNVSTLELGDSALYLCASSIRNSGLTDTQYFGPGTRLTVL.

Notes on this clonotype: One base separates it from a far larger clone, so it is likely a read error. The V gene is TRBV19, the J gene TRBJ1-4, with TRBD1 as a possible D gene (5 bases). V was shortened by 9 bases and J by 1 base, with 12 bases between the two germline ends. This CDR3 region has 14 residues. Germline values: CDR1 LNHDA, CDR2 SQIVND (reference sequence). The CDR3 bases are TGTGCCAGCAACCGGGACGGAACTAATGAAAAACTGTTTTTT. This encodes CASNRDGTNEKLFF.

This clonotype occurred many times. This chain connects TRBV29-1 to TRBJ2-5, with D tentatively TRBD2 (5 bases). Germline values: CDR1 SQVTM, CDR2 ANQGSEA. CDR3 length: 12 residues. Trimming cost V 4 bases and J 3 bases, with 9 bases left between them. CDR3 DNA: TGCAGCGTTGGCCCAGCGGAAGAGACCCAGTACTTC. Translating gives CSVGPAEETQYF. Together with reference TRBV29-1 and TRBJ2-5, the CDR3 gives the full variable domain: SAVISQKPSRDICQRGTSLTIQCQVDSQVTMMFWYRQQPGQSLTLIATANQGSEATYESGFVIDKFPISRPNLTFSTLTVSNMSPEDSSIYLCSVGPAEETQYFGPGTRLLVL.

This clonotype was observed many times. This sequence joins TRBV20-1 and TRBJ1-2; perhaps TRBD1 as D (5 bases). From germline, CDR1 is DFQATT and CDR2 SNEGSKA (reference sequence). The CDR3 is 13 amino acids. Between the trimmed V and J ends, which lost 3 bases and 0 bases, there was a span of 8 bases. CDR3 DNA: TGCAGTGCTAGTCAGGGAGCTAACTATGGCTACACCTTC. Its translation is CSASQGANYGYTF.

The CDR3 coding sequence is TGTGCCAGCAGCCCAAACCTGGGCTGGACCGGGGAGCTGTTTTTT. This codes for CASSPNLGWTGELFF. The V call is TRBV3-1, the J call TRBJ2-2; D call uncertain. Germline CDR1 is LGHDT and CDR2 is YNNKEL (reference sequence). Trimming stripped 4 bases from V and 5 bases from J, with 14 bases between. CDR3 length: 15 residues.

The sample holds many counts of this clonotype. The CDR3 reads CASSFEGQLAFF. The DNA for the CDR3 is TGTGCCAGCAGCTTCGAGGGGCAGCTGGCTTTCTTT. This chain joins TRBV11-2 and TRBJ1-1, with D possibly matching TRBD1 (5 bases). CDR3 size: 12 residues. Trimming removed 3 bases from V and 11 bases from J, with 13 bases in between. Germline V CDR1 and CDR2: SGHAT, FQNNGV.

This clonotype was counted ten times or more. The chain couples TRBV29-1 to TRBJ2-1; D gene ambiguous. This CDR3 comprises 16 residues. Germline V gene lookup returns CDR1 SQVTM and CDR2 ANQGSEA. Trimming cost V 5 bases and J 1 base, with 18 bases left between them. The CDR3 DNA reads as TGCAGCGTTCCGCCCGACCGTCACTCTTCCTACAATGAGCAGTTCTTC. Translated, it gives CSVPPDRHSSYNEQFF.

This clonotype was seen only a few times. This rearrangement joins TRBV7-2 to TRBJ1-3, with D hard to call. V was clipped by 5 bases and J by 2 bases, with 16 bases between them. The CDR3 is 16 amino acids. Germline CDR1 is SGHTA and CDR2 is FQGNSA. The CDR3 loop reads CASSPQLSSAGNTIYF. The DNA of the CDR3 is TGTGCCAGCAGCCCCCAATTAAGCAGCGCTGGAAACACCATATATTTT.

As for this clonotype: With a far larger clone one base away, a read error is the likely cause. This chain uses TRBV7-9 with TRBJ1-1, with a weak D call TRBD1 (5 bases). Germline CDR1 and CDR2: SEHNR and FQNEAQ (reference sequence). The CDR3 has 14 residues. CDR3 DNA: TGTGCCAGCAGCCTGGACATGATGAACACTGAAGCTTCCTTT. Residues: CASSLDMMNTEASF.

The chain carries TRBV20-1 and TRBJ2-7; 7 positions agree with TRBD1. Losses at the gene ends were 0 bases for V and 6 bases for J; bases not matched to a gene: 14. Germline assignment: CDR1 DFQATT and CDR2 SNEGSKA (reference sequence). This CDR3 has 16 amino acids. CDR3 in DNA: TGCAGTGCTAGAGACCCCACACAGGGGTTCCACGTCGAGCAGTACTTC. It translates to CSARDPTQGFHVEQYF.

This clonotype has a count of ten or more. The chain combines TRBV9 with TRBJ2-1; perhaps D is TRBD1 or TRBD2 (6 bases each). This CDR3 spans 15 amino acids. Germline assignment: CDR1 SGDLS and CDR2 YYNGEE. The ends were cut back, 3 bases at V and 8 bases at J, with 18 bases in the middle. The CDR3 here is CASSEGGRVSHEQFF. The CDR3 coding sequence is TGTGCCAGCAGCGAGGGGGGCAGGGTTAGCCATGAGCAGTTCTTC.

The chain is built from TRBV6-2 or TRBV6-3 and TRBJ2-3; 7 bases line up with TRBD2. Germline V gene lookup returns CDR1 MNHEY and CDR2 SVGEGT. The CDR3 sequence is 15 residues long. V gave up 5 bases and J gave up 2 bases; unmatched junction bases: 7. CDR3 in DNA: TGTGCCAGCAGTCGAAGCGGGGACCTCACAGATACGCAGTATTTT. Protein sequence: CASSRSGDLTDTQYF.

In this sample, this clonotype turned up many times. The chain couples TRBV6-1 to TRBJ1-1; D unclear. The V end was cut by 11 bases, the J end by 1 base, with 14 bases between. This CDR3 has 13 amino acids. Germline V gene lookup returns CDR1 MNHNS and CDR2 SASEGT. The CDR3 sequence is CAVGLFGNTEAFF. CDR3 in DNA: TGTGCCGTAGGGCTGTTCGGGAACACTGAAGCTTTCTTT.

Of note for this clonotype: This may arise from a read error, as a much more abundant clone is one base away. The chain carries TRBV6-1 and TRBJ2-7; D might be TRBD2 (6 bases). The CDR3 loop spans 15 amino acids. CDR1 and CDR2 from the germline V gene are MNHNS and SASEGT. The CDR3 here is CASGEPQQGGYEQYF. The CDR3 DNA reads as TGTGCCAGCGGTGAACCCCAGCAGGGAGGATACGAGCAGTACTTC.

Many counts were recorded for this clonotype. The gene calls are TRBV4-1 and TRBJ1-2; D is unclear. Per the germline V gene, CDR1 is MGHRA and CDR2 is YSYEKL. The CDR3 is 15 amino acids. V was clipped by 2 bases and J by 6 bases, with 16 bases between them. The CDR3 nucleotides read TGCGCCAGCAGCCAACCCATGGTATTAGGGCATGGCTACACCTTC. Amino acids: CASSQPMVLGHGYTF.

This clonotype was seen ten or more times. The chain is built from TRBV12-3 or TRBV12-4 and TRBJ2-7; weak D call: TRBD2 (6 bases). With 6 bases removed from V and 4 bases from J, the gap between germline ends came to 16 bases. The CDR3 runs to 14 residues. CDR3 nucleotide sequence: TGTGCCAGCAGCACTAGGAGGGGCGATTACGAGCAGTACTTC. Residues: CASSTRRGDYEQYF.

This clonotype was recorded a few times. A much larger clone sits a single nucleotide away, making a read error possible. This CDR3 reads CSASGTDIREQYF. The CDR3 DNA follows: TGCAGTGCTTCCGGGACAGATATTCGCGAGCAGTACTTC. This chain joins TRBV20-1 and TRBJ2-7; 7 positions match TRBD1. The CDR3 runs 13 residues. Germline CDR1 DFQATT, CDR2 SNEGSKA (reference sequence). The V gene end was trimmed by 5 bases and the J gene end by 6 bases; junction bases not matched to a gene: 10.

The gene calls are TRBV6-1 and TRBJ1-5; possibly TRBD1 for D (5 bases). Germline assignment: CDR1 MNHNS and CDR2 SASEGT. The CDR3 loop spans 11 amino acids. V lost 6 bases to trimming and J lost 7 bases, with 7 bases between them. The CDR3 protein is CASRQGQPQHF. The CDR3 nucleotides read TGTGCCAGCAGGCAGGGACAGCCCCAGCATTTT.

This clonotype was counted between two and nine times. A much larger clonotype is one base distant, so this may be a read error. The CDR3 reads CASGLAGGLAGETQYF. The CDR3, as DNA: TGTGCCAGCGGCTTGGCTGGGGGACTAGCAGGCGAGACCCAGTACTTC. The gene calls are TRBV5-1 and TRBJ2-1; 9 nucleotides line up with TRBD2. The J call may be wrong; the DNA end is better matched by TRBJ2-5. CDR1 and CDR2 from the germline V gene are SGHRS and YFSETQ. This CDR3 comprises 16 residues.

This clonotype was counted ten times or more. The genes are TRBV9 and TRBJ1-1, with a weak D call TRBD1 (5 bases). CDR1 and CDR2 (germline): SGDLS, YYNGEE. V shed 4 bases and J shed 1 base, with 17 bases lying between them. The CDR3 length is 16 residues. The CDR3 spells CASSPRGRGPNTEAFF. For the CDR3, the DNA is TGTGCCAGCAGCCCCCGGGGACGAGGACCGAACACTGAAGCTTTCTTT. Combining the CDR3 with reference TRBV9 and TRBJ1-1 gives the whole variable domain DSGVTQTPKHLITATGQRVTLRCSPRSGDLSVYWYQQSLDQGLQFLIQYYNGEERAKGNILERFSAQQFPDLHSELNLSSLELGDSALYFCASSPRGRGPNTEAFFGQGTRLTVV.

The chain has TRBV7-2 and TRBJ1-2; perhaps TRBD1 as D (5 bases). The germline V gene encodes CDR1 SGHTA and CDR2 FQGNSA. The CDR3 has 15 amino acids. V gave up 1 base and J gave up 6 bases, with 15 bases separating them. CDR3 nucleotides: TGTGCCAGCAGCTTAGATGGGGGTGCGGGTGATGGCTACACCTTC. It translates to CASSLDGGAGDGYTF.